This T cell receptor beta chain was recorded in a study of early T cells in non-severe SARS-CoV-2 infection. Study-wide context: Whole-blood bulk RNA, unsorted, was sequenced, and chains were unpaired.

Regarding the study as a whole: VDJdb matching favored anti-spike CD8 responses, missing private and CD4 specificities.

The CDR3 spans 14 residues. Germline values: CDR1 SNHLY, CDR2 FYNNEI. Losses at the gene ends were 5 bases for V and 3 bases for J; bases not matched to a gene: 1. TCRdb used MiXCR to reprocess the 5' RACE reads, holding one entry per CDR3 protein. The repertoire has about 42,000 distinct CDR3 sequences, roughly 7.1% of them found once; the top ten carry roughly 4.8%. By proportion, this clonotype is medium-sized. Its specificity is not known. This receptor was obtained from an adult who was a healthcare worker with PCR-confirmed SARS-CoV-2 infection or an uninfected control (not recorded which). The chain combines TRBV2 with TRBJ2-2; TRBD1 agrees at 9 bases. The source material was whole blood. The CDR3 sequence: CASSRQGDTGELFF. The CDR3 DNA follows: TGTGCCAGCAGTCGACAGGGGGACACCGGGGAGCTGTTTTTT.